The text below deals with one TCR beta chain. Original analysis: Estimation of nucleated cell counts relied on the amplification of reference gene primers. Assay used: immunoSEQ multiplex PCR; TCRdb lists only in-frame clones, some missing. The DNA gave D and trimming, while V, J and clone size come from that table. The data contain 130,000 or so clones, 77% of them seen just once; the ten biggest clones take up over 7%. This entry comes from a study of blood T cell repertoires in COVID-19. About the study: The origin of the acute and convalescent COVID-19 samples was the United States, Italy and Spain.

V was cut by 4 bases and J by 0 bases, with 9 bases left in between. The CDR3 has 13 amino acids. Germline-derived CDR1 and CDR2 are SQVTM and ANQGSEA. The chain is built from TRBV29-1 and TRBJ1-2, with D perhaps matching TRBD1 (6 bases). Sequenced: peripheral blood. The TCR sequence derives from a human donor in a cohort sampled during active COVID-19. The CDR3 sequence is CSVVRTANYGYTF. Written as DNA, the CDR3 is TGCAGCGTTGTTAGGACAGCTAACTATGGCTACACCTTC.